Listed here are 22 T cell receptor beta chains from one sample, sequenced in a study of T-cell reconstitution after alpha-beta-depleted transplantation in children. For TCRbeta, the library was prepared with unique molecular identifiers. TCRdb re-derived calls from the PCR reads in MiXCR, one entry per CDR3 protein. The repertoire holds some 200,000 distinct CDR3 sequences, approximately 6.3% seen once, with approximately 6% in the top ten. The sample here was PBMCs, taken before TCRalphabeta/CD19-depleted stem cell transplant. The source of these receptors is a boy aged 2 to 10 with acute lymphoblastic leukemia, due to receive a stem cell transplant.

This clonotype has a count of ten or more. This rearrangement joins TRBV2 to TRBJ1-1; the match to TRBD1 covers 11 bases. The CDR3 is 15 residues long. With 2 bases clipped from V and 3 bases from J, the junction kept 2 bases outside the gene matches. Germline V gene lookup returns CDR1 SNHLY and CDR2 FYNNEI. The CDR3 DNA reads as TGTGCCAGCAGTGAACGGACAGGGGGCTACACTGAAGCTTTCTTT. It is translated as CASSERTGGYTEAFF.

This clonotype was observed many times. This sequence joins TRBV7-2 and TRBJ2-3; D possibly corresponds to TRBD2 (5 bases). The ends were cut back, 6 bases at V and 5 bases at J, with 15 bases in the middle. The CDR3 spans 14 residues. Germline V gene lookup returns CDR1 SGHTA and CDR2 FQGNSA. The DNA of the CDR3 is TGTGCCAGCAGGGATACTAGGGCGGGAGATACGCAGTATTTT. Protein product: CASRDTRAGDTQYF.

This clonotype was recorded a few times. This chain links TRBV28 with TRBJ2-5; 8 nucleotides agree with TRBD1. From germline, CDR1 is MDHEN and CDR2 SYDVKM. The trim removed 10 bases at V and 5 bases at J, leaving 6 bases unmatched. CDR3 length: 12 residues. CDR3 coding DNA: TGTGCCACCCGGACAGGGAGGGAGACCCAGTACTTC. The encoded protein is CATRTGRETQYF.

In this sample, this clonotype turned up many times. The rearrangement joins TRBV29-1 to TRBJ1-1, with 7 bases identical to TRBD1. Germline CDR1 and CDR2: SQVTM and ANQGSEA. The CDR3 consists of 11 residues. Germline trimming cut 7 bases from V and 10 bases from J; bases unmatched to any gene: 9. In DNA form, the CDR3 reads TGCAGCGGCCGCCTAACAGGGGCAGCTTTCTTT. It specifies CSGRLTGAAFF.

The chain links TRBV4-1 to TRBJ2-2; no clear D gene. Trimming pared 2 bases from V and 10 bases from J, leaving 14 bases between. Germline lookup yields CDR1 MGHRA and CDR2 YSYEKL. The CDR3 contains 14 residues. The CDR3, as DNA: TGCGCCAGCAGCCAACGGAGACCGGATGAGGAGCTGTTTTTT. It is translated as CASSQRRPDEELFF.

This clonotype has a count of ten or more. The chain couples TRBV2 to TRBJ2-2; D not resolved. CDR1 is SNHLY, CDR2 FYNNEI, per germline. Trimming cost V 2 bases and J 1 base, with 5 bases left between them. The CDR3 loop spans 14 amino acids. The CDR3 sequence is CASSEHGNTGELFF. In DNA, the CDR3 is TGTGCCAGCAGTGAACACGGGAACACCGGGGAGCTGTTTTTT.

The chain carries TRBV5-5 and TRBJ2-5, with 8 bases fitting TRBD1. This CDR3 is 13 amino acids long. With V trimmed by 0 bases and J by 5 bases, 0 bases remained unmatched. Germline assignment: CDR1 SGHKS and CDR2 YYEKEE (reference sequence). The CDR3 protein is CASSLGDRETQYF. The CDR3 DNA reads TGTGCCAGCAGCTTGGGGGACAGGGAGACCCAGTACTTC. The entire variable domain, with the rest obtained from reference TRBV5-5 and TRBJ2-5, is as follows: DAGVTQSPTHLIKTRGQQVTLRCSPISGHKSVSWYQQVLGQGPQFIFQYYEKEERGRGNFPDRFSARQFPNYSSELNVNALLLGDSALYLCASSLGDRETQYFGPGTRLLVL.

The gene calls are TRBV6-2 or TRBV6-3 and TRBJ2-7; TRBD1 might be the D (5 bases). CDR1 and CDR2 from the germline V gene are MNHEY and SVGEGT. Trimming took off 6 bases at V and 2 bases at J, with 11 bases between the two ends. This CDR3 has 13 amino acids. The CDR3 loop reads CASSQAGPYEQYF. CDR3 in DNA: TGTGCCAGCAGCCAGGCAGGGCCCTACGAGCAGTACTTC.

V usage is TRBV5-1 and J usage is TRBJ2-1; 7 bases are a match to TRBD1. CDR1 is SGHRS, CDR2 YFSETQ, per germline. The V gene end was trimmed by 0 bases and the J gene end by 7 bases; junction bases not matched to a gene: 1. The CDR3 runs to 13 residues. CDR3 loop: CASSLVTGNEQFF. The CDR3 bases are TGCGCCAGCAGCTTGGTGACAGGGAATGAGCAGTTCTTC.

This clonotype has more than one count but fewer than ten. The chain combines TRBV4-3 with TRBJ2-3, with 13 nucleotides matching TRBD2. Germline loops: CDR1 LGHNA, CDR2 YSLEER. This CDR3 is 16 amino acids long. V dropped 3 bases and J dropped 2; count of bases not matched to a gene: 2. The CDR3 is CASSQGLAGHTDTQYF. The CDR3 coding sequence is TGCGCCAGCAGCCAGGGACTAGCGGGGCACACAGATACGCAGTATTTT.

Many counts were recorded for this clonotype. The CDR3 here is CASSYGYQGKNIQYF. Written as DNA, the CDR3 is TGTGCCAGCAGCTACGGATATCAGGGAAAAAACATTCAGTACTTC. The chain joins TRBV5-5 to TRBJ2-4, with D possibly being TRBD1 (5 bases). The CDR3 spans 15 residues. Trimming took 3 bases from V and 4 from J, leaving 14 bases between them. Germline V gene data show CDR1 as SGHKS and CDR2 as YYEKEE (reference sequence).

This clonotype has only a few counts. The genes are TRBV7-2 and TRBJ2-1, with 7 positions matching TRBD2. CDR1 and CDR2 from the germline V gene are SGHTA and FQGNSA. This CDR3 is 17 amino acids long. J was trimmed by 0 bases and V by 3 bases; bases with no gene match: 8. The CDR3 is CASSLRRRGSSYNEQFF. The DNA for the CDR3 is TGTGCCAGCAGCTTGCGTCGGCGGGGGAGCTCCTACAATGAGCAGTTCTTC.

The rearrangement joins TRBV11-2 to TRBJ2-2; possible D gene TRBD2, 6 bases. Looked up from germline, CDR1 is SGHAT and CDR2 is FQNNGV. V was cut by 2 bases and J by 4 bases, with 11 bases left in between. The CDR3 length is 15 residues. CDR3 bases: TGTGCCAGCAGCTTAACGACAGCGGGCACCGGGGAGCTGTTTTTT. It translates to CASSLTTAGTGELFF.

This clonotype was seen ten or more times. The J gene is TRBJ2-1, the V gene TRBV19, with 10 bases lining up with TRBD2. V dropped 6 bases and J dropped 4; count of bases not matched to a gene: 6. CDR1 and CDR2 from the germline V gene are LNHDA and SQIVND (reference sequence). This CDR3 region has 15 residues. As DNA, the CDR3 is TGTGCCAGTAGGTTAGCGGGGGGCAATTACAATGAGCAGTTCTTC. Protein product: CASRLAGGNYNEQFF.

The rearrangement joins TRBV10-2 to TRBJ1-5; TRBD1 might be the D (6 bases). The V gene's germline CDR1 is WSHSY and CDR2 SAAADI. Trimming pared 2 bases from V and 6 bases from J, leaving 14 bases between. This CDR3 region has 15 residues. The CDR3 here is CASSEPGGKGQPQHF. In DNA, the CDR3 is TGCGCCAGCAGTGAGCCGGGGGGCAAGGGTCAGCCCCAGCATTTT.

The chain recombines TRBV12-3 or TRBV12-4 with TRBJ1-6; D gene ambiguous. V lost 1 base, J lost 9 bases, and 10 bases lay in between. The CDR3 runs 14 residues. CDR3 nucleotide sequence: TGTGCCAGCAGTTTAGTCAGGCAAGCTTCACCCCTCCACTTT. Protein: CASSLVRQASPLHF.

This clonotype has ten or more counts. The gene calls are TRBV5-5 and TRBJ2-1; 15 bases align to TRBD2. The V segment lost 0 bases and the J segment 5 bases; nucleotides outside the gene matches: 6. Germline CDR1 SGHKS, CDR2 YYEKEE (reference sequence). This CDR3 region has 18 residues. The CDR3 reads CASSLDGLAGGHNNEQFF. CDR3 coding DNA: TGTGCCAGCAGCTTGGACGGACTAGCGGGGGGGCATAACAATGAGCAGTTCTTC. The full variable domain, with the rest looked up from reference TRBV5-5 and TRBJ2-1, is DAGVTQSPTHLIKTRGQQVTLRCSPISGHKSVSWYQQVLGQGPQFIFQYYEKEERGRGNFPDRFSARQFPNYSSELNVNALLLGDSALYLCASSLDGLAGGHNNEQFFGPGTRLTVL.

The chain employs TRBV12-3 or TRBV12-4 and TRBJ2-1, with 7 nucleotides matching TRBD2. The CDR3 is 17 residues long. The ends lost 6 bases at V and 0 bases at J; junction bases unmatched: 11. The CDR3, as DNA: TGTGCCAGCAGCTCGACTAGCTGGGGGAGCTCCTACAATGAGCAGTTCTTC. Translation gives CASSSTSWGSSYNEQFF.

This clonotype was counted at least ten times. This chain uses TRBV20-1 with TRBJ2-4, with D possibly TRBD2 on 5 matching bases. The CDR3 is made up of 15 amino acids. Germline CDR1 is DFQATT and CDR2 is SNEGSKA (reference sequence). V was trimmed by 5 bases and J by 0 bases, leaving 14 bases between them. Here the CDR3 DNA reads TGCAGTGCTTGGGCCGGGGAGTTAGCCAAAAACATTCAGTACTTC. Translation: CSAWAGELAKNIQYF.

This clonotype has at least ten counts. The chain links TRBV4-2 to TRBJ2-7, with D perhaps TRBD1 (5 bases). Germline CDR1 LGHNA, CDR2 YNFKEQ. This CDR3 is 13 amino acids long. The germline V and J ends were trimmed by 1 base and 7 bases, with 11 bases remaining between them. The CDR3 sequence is CASSQGGLGEQYF. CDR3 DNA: TGTGCCAGCAGCCAAGGGGGCTTGGGGGAGCAGTACTTC.

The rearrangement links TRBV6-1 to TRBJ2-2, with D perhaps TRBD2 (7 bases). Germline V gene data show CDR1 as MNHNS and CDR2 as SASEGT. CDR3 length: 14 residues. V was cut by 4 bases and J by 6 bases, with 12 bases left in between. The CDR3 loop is CASSVQGGAGELFF. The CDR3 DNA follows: TGTGCCAGCAGTGTACAGGGAGGGGCCGGGGAGCTGTTTTTT.

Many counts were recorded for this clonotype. The CDR3 is CASSPGDDGELFF. The CDR3 DNA is TGTGCCAGCAGTCCCGGGGACGACGGGGAGCTGTTTTTT. V is TRBV12-3 or TRBV12-4 and J is TRBJ2-2, with D perhaps matching TRBD1 or TRBD2 (5 bases each). V was cut by 5 bases and J by 7 bases, with 11 bases left in between. This CDR3 has 13 amino acids.